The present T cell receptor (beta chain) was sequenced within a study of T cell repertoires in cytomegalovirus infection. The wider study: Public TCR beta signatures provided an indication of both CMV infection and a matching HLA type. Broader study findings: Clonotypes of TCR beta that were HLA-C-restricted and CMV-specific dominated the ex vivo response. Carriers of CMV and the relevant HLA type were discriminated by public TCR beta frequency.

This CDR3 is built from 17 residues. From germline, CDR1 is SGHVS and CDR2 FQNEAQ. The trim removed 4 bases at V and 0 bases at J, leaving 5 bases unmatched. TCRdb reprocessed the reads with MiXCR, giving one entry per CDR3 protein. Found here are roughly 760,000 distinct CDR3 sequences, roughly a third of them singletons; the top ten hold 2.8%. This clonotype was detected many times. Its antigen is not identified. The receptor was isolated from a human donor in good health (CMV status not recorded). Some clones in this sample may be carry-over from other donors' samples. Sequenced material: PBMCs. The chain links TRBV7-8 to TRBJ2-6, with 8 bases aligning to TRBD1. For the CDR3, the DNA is TGTGCCAGCAGCTACGGGACAGGCTCCTCTGGGGCCAACGTCCTGACTTTC. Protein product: CASSYGTGSSGANVLTF. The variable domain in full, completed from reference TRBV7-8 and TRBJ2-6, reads GAGVSQSPRYKVAKRGQDVALRCDPISGHVSLFWYQQALGQGPEFLTYFQNEAQLDKSGLPSDRFFAERPEGSVSTLKIQRTQQEDSAVYLCASSYGTGSSGANVLTFGAGSRLTVL.